The 4 T cell receptor beta chains below come from one sample, sequenced in a study of regulatory T cells in long-lasting Graves disease. Documented time point: newly diagnosed GD, antithyroid drugs for less than 3 months. The TCR library was made from RNA extracted from PBMCs. Both iRepertoire HTBI primers and Arm-PCR of CDR3 regions were used to build the TCR beta libraries. Via MiXCR, TCRdb re-called the multiplex PCR reads, giving one row per CDR3 protein. The repertoire has around 230,000 distinct CDR3 sequences, 18% of them found once; the top ten carry roughly 23%. The specimen was peripheral blood mononuclear cells (PBMCs), collected at new diagnosis, from a patient treated with antithyroid drugs. These TCRs come from a female donor with Graves disease.

The chain combines TRBV10-3 with TRBJ2-7; D gene uncertain. Germline V gives CDR1 ENHRY, CDR2 SYGVKD. V lost 3 bases, J lost 4 bases, and 4 bases lay in between. The CDR3 extends over 11 amino acids. The CDR3 sequence is CAISEEYEQYF. In nucleotides, the CDR3 is TGTGCCATCAGTGAAGAGTACGAGCAGTACTTC.

This clonotype appeared many times. The chain combines TRBV30 with TRBJ2-7, with TRBD2 matching 7 bases. The junction had 4 bases not matched to a gene; V was cut back by 4 bases and J by 4 bases. Germline-derived CDR1 and CDR2 are GTSNPN and SVGIG (reference sequence). This CDR3 is 12 amino acids long. The CDR3 bases are TGTGCCTGGAACCTAGCGGAGTACGAGCAGTACTTC. As protein: CAWNLAEYEQYF.

Concerning this clonotype: A far larger clone is only one base removed, so a read error is likely. V is TRBV7-9 and J is TRBJ2-5; 7 bases match TRBD1. The CDR3 has 14 amino acids. Germline values: CDR1 SEHNR, CDR2 FQNEAQ (reference sequence). The CDR3 region is CVSSRTGGQETQYF. The CDR3 DNA reads TGTGTCAGCAGCCGGACAGGTGGGCAAGAGACCCAGTACTTC.

This clonotype was detected many times. The chain uses TRBV7-9 and TRBJ1-1; no clear D. The CDR3 is made up of 15 amino acids. CDR1 SEHNR and CDR2 FQNEAQ come from the germline V gene (reference sequence). V lost 7 bases and J 1 base, leaving 16 bases between the germline ends. The CDR3 loop reads CASTYLTASNTEAFF. DNA of the CDR3: TGTGCCAGCACCTACCTAACCGCATCGAACACTGAAGCTTTCTTT.